This T cell receptor beta chain was sequenced during a study of blood T cell repertoires in COVID-19. Germline V CDR1 and CDR2: LNHDA, SQIVND (reference sequence). The CDR3 length is 16 residues. V gave up 5 bases and J gave up 0 bases; unmatched junction bases: 8. This clone has a single count. Using immunoSEQ multiplex PCR, the repertoire was profiled, and TCRdb retains in-frame clones only, with some absent. Of about 100,000 clones listed, almost 95% are singletons. The material sequenced was peripheral blood. The chain links TRBV19 to TRBJ1-1, with 8 nucleotides matching TRBD1. The TCR was taken from a man aged 50 or older with active COVID-19. The CDR3 reads CASSPRDRMMNTEAFF. CDR3 sequence (DNA): TGTGCCAGTAGTCCCCGGGACAGGATGATGAACACTGAAGCTTTCTTT.